The clone carrying this TCR gamma chain has a count of ten or more. TCRdb pairs this DNA with a much larger clone's protein that differs at residue 5, likely a read error; the protein shown was translated from the DNA. TCRdb used CATT to re-call clones from the multiplex PCR reads. The profile shows more than 20,000 gamma-chain clones, over 2.5% of them singletons. The data are from a study of γδ T cells in repeated Plasmodium falciparum infection. The CDR3 runs to 17 residues. J lost 3 bases, V lost 5 bases, and 7 bases had no gene match. Per germline, CDR1 GITISATS and CDR2 ISYDGTV (reference sequence). Gammadelta T cells were flow-sorted from PBMC into Vgamma9/Vdelta2+ and Vdelta2-negative populations for bulk analysis.

This chain connects TRGV9 to TRGJP. The source is a pool of human donors (malaria-infected and uninfected, not separated). The sample was gamma-delta T cells from blood. This CDR3 is CALWGDSQELGKKIKVF. CDR3 nucleotides: TGTGCCTTGTGGGGGGACTCGCAAGAGTTGGGCAAAAAAATCAAGGTATTT.